One and the same sample provided the 25 T cell receptor beta chains below, sequenced in a study of somatic mutations in cytotoxic T cells in rheumatoid arthritis. TCRdb keeps only in-frame clones here, not all; method: immunoSEQ multiplex PCR. The table shows some 10,000 clones, with around 80% occurring only once. The specimen sequenced was CD8+ T cells sorted from blood. The receptors come from an adult with rheumatoid arthritis.

This chain connects TRBV27 to TRBJ1-5; D not certain. CDR3 length: 17 amino acids. Germline CDR1 and CDR2: MNHEY and SMNVEV (reference sequence). The V end was cut by 2 bases, the J end by 2 bases, with 16 bases between. CDR3 in DNA: TGTGCCAGCAGTTTACGGGGTACCCATATGGGCAATCAGCCCCAGCATTTT. As protein: CASSLRGTHMGNQPQHF.

This clone occurred once. CDR3 DNA sequence: TGCGCCAGCAGCTTGGCCGGGACTAGCGGGGTTGGGGATGAGCAGTTCTTC. It is translated as CASSLAGTSGVGDEQFF. The rearrangement uses TRBV5-1 and TRBJ2-1; the match to TRBD2 covers 13 bases. Germline CDR1 and CDR2: SGHRS and YFSETQ. V lost 0 bases, J lost 8 bases, and 8 bases stayed unmatched. This CDR3 has 17 amino acids.

This chain joins TRBV7-9 and TRBJ1-1; D is uncertain. The V and J ends lost 5 bases and 1 base respectively, with 17 bases between them. CDR1 is SEHNR and CDR2 is FQNEAQ in the germline V gene (reference sequence). This CDR3 has 16 amino acids. The DNA for the CDR3 is TGTGCCAGCAGCCCCAAATACGTAGGACCGAACACTGAAGCTTTCTTT. Translation: CASSPKYVGPNTEAFF.

On this clone: The sample has other DNA sequences that encode this CDR3 too. The rearrangement uses TRBV7-9 and TRBJ2-5; D call uncertain. Germline CDR1 is SEHNR and CDR2 is FQNEAQ (reference sequence). V lost 5 bases to trimming and J lost 0 bases, with 4 bases between them. The CDR3 length is 12 residues. The CDR3 coding sequence is TGTGCCAGCAGCCCAGACCAAGAGACCCAGTACTTC. Amino acid sequence: CASSPDQETQYF.

This rearrangement joins TRBV28 to TRBJ1-1; D is uncertain. Germline CDR1 and CDR2: MDHEN and SYDVKM. V was cut by 2 bases and J by 5 bases, with 9 bases left in between. This CDR3 contains 13 residues. The CDR3 loop reads CASSLGLETEAFF. In nucleotides, the CDR3 is TGTGCCAGCAGTTTAGGGTTGGAGACTGAAGCTTTCTTT.

The V and J genes are TRBV28 and TRBJ2-1, with TRBD1 matching 9 bases. Germline CDR1 and CDR2: MDHEN and SYDVKM. The CDR3 is made up of 15 amino acids. The V gene end was trimmed by 6 bases and the J gene end by 4 bases; junction bases not matched to a gene: 7. For the CDR3, the DNA is TGTGCCAGCAGCCTAGGGACAGGGCCTTACAATGAGCAGTTCTTC. It codes for CASSLGTGPYNEQFF.

The genes are TRBV2 and TRBJ2-7; 13 bases match TRBD2. Germline CDR1 reads SNHLY; CDR2 reads FYNNEI. This CDR3 spans 20 amino acids. Trimming took 5 bases from V and 3 from J; bases not matched to a gene: 19. The CDR3 DNA reads TGTGCCAGCAGTCCTAAAACATTCGGACTAGCGGGGGCGTTTGGCTACGAGCAGTACTTC. Encoded protein: CASSPKTFGLAGAFGYEQYF.

This chain joins TRBV14 and TRBJ2-7; D remains ambiguous. CDR1 is SGHDN, CDR2 FVKESK, per germline. Trimming removed 4 bases at V and 2 bases at J, with 9 bases between. The CDR3 is made up of 13 amino acids. The CDR3 DNA is TGTGCCAGCAGCCCCCACCCAGCCTACGAGCAGTACTTC. This sequence encodes CASSPHPAYEQYF.

The chain employs TRBV10-3 and TRBJ2-3, with 8 positions matching TRBD1. The V gene end was trimmed by 7 bases and the J gene end by 5 bases; junction bases not matched to a gene: 14. Germline V gene data show CDR1 as ENHRY and CDR2 as SYGVKD. CDR3 size: 16 residues. The CDR3 spells CAITDDRGKVGDTQYF. CDR3 coding DNA: TGTGCCATCACCGATGACAGGGGTAAGGTGGGAGATACGCAGTATTTT.

This sequence joins TRBV7-6 and TRBJ1-1, with a possible D match to TRBD1 (5 bases). V gave up 2 bases and J gave up 1 base, with 14 bases separating them. Germline V gives CDR1 SGHVS, CDR2 FNYEAQ. The CDR3 sequence is 16 residues long. CDR3 coding DNA: TGTGCCAGCAGCTTATTTCGAGGGGACGGGAACACTGAAGCTTTCTTT. This codes for CASSLFRGDGNTEAFF.

This chain joins TRBV7-6 and TRBJ2-6; a weak D match, TRBD2 (6 bases). Germline V gene sequence: CDR1 SGHVS, CDR2 FNYEAQ. Trimming removed 5 bases at V and 3 bases at J, with 8 bases between. This CDR3 is 14 amino acids long. CDR3 DNA sequence: TGTGCCAGCAGCGAGGGACTTGGGGCCAACGTCCTGACTTTC. Protein product: CASSEGLGANVLTF.

The chain is built from TRBV30 and TRBJ1-3, with D unclear. V lost 1 base, J lost 2 bases, and 9 bases lay in between. Per germline, CDR1 GTSNPN and CDR2 SVGIG (reference sequence). This CDR3 is built from 14 residues. The DNA for the CDR3 is TGTGCCTGGAGTGGAGGACCAACTGGAAACACCATATATTTT. Translated: CAWSGGPTGNTIYF.

This clone appeared once. The gene calls are TRBV2 and TRBJ2-4; the D gene is possibly TRBD1 (5 bases). From germline, CDR1 is SNHLY and CDR2 FYNNEI. V lost 2 bases and J lost 0, with 14 bases in between. The CDR3 totals 17 residues. CDR3 protein: CASSEYGARVAKNIQYF. As DNA, the CDR3 is TGTGCCAGCAGTGAATACGGAGCCAGGGTAGCCAAAAACATTCAGTACTTC. The full variable domain, rest sourced from reference TRBV2 and TRBJ2-4, is EPEVTQTPSHQVTQMGQEVILRCVPISNHLYFYWYRQILGQKVEFLVSFYNNEISEKSEIFDDQFSVERPDGSNFTLKIRSTKLEDSAMYFCASSEYGARVAKNIQYFGAGTRLSVL.

This clone came up once. The chain is built from TRBV6-4 and TRBJ1-5; D perhaps matches TRBD1 (5 bases). This CDR3 comprises 15 residues. V was trimmed by 5 bases and J by 3 bases, leaving 14 bases between them. Germline lookup yields CDR1 MRHNA and CDR2 SNTAGT. CDR3 region: CASSPSAGLNQPQHF. Here the CDR3 DNA reads TGTGCCAGCAGTCCTTCCGCAGGGCTCAATCAGCCCCAGCATTTT.

CDR3 coding DNA: TGCGCCAGCAGTGAGAGACCCAGGGGGCTTATTCGCAATGAGCAGTTCTTC. This gives the protein CASSERPRGLIRNEQFF. This chain links TRBV10-2 with TRBJ2-1; TRBD1 matches 8 bases. The germline gives CDR1 WSHSY, CDR2 SAAADI. CDR3 length: 17 amino acids. Trimming took 2 bases from V and 6 from J; bases not matched to a gene: 12.

This clone turned up a few times. This chain uses TRBV5-4 with TRBJ1-2; 9 nucleotides match TRBD1. The germline gives CDR1 SGHNT, CDR2 YYREEE (reference sequence). Trimming cost V 4 bases and J 6 bases; bases outside gene matches: 7. This CDR3 spans 14 amino acids. The CDR3 DNA is TGTGCCAGCAGCGACACAGGGGGCTGGGATGGCTACACCTTC. Translating it yields CASSDTGGWDGYTF.

The chain combines TRBV7-6 with TRBJ2-2, with unresolved D. V was cut by 3 bases and J by 5 bases, with 4 bases left in between. CDR1 and CDR2 (germline): SGHVS, FNYEAQ. This CDR3 is 12 amino acids long. In nucleotides, the CDR3 is TGTGCCAGCAGCTTTGTGACCGGGGAGCTGTTTTTT. Protein product: CASSFVTGELFF. Full variable domain (missing parts from reference TRBV7-6 and TRBJ2-2): GAGVSQSPRYKVTKRGQDVALRCDPISGHVSLYWYRQALGQGPEFLTYFNYEAQQDKSGLPNDRFSAERPEGSISTLTIQRTEQRDSAMYRCASSFVTGELFFGEGSRLTVL.

The chain employs TRBV7-9 and TRBJ1-2; no firm D call. V was trimmed by 0 bases and J by 8 bases, leaving 13 bases between them. Germline CDR1 and CDR2: SEHNR and FQNEAQ (reference sequence). The CDR3 is 14 amino acids. CDR3 residues: CASSLALTPTGYTF. DNA of the CDR3: TGTGCCAGCAGCTTAGCGCTAACACCCACGGGCTACACCTTC.

This chain uses TRBV7-2 with TRBJ2-6; D is possibly TRBD1 (5 bases). Germline V CDR1 and CDR2: SGHTA, FQGNSA. V lost 3 bases and J lost 0, with 12 bases in between. The CDR3 length is 17 residues. In DNA form, the CDR3 reads TGTGCCAGCAGCTTCGGACACTCGAGCTCTGGGGCCAACGTCCTGACTTTC. Translation gives CASSFGHSSSGANVLTF.

This clone showed up just once. This chain connects TRBV9 to TRBJ1-2; D gene uncertain. Trimming removed 0 bases at V and 3 bases at J, with 18 bases between. The CDR3 covers 17 residues. CDR1 is SGDLS and CDR2 is YYNGEE in the germline V gene. The CDR3 loop reads CASSVDPGDQEDYGYTF. CDR3 sequence (DNA): TGTGCCAGCAGCGTAGACCCAGGTGACCAAGAGGACTATGGCTACACCTTC. The variable domain in full, with the rest retrieved from reference TRBV9 and TRBJ1-2, is DSGVTQTPKHLITATGQRVTLRCSPRSGDLSVYWYQQSLDQGLQFLIQYYNGEERAKGNILERFSAQQFPDLHSELNLSSLELGDSALYFCASSVDPGDQEDYGYTFGSGTRLTVV.

The V call is TRBV7-9, the J call TRBJ2-3; D is ambiguous. From germline, CDR1 is SEHNR and CDR2 FQNEAQ (reference sequence). This CDR3 region has 14 residues. The germline V and J ends were trimmed by 1 base and 2 bases, with 7 bases remaining between them. CDR3 in amino acids: CASSLDWSTDTQYF. CDR3 sequence (DNA): TGTGCCAGCAGCTTAGACTGGTCCACAGATACGCAGTATTTT.

The gene calls are TRBV6-5 and TRBJ2-7, with D perhaps matching TRBD1 or TRBD2 (5 bases each). This CDR3 has 15 residues. CDR1 MNHEY and CDR2 SVGAGI come from the germline V gene. Between the trimmed V and J ends, which lost 4 bases and 9 bases, there was a span of 22 bases. The CDR3 loop is CASSLTRGPRIMQYF. As DNA, the CDR3 is TGTGCCAGCAGTTTAACCCGGGGACCGCGAATCATGCAGTACTTC.

This chain links TRBV6-5 with TRBJ1-2, with a possible D match to TRBD1 (5 bases). There are 13 residues in the CDR3. Germline assignment: CDR1 MNHEY and CDR2 SVGAGI. Trimming removed 2 bases at V and 8 bases at J, with 12 bases between. The CDR3: CASSYMGGWGYTF. The CDR3 bases are TGTGCCAGCAGTTACATGGGGGGATGGGGCTACACCTTC.

V and J are TRBV12-5 and TRBJ2-7; 8 positions agree with TRBD1. Germline CDR1 and CDR2: LGHNT and FRNRAP. This CDR3 spans 13 amino acids. Unmatched junction bases numbered 5, after V lost 9 bases and J lost 1 base. CDR3: CASSGQESYEQYF. The CDR3 bases are TGTGCTAGCTCGGGACAGGAATCCTACGAGCAGTACTTC.

The chain employs TRBV4-3 and TRBJ1-3, with a possible D match to TRBD1 (5 bases). V lost 0 bases, J lost 2 bases, and 11 bases lay in between. There are 16 residues in the CDR3. Germline V CDR1 and CDR2: LGHNA, YSLEER. The CDR3 DNA is TGCGCCAGCAGCCAAGATCTCGGGGGGGCTGGAAACACCATATATTTT. Its protein product is CASSQDLGGAGNTIYF.